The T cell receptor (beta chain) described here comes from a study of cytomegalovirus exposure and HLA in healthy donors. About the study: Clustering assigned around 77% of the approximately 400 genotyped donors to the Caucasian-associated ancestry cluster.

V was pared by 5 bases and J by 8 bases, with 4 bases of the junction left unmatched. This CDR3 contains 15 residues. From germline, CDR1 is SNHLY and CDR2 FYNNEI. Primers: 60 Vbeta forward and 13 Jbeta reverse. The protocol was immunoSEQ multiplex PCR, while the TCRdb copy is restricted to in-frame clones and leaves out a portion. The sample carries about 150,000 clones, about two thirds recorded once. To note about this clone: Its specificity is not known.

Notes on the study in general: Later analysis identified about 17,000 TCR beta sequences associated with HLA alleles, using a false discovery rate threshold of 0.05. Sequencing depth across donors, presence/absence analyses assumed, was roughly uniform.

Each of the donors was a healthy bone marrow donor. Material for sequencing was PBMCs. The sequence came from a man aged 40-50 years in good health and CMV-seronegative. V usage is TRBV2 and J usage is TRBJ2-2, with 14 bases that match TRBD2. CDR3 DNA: TGTGCCAGCAGTCGACTAGCGGGAGGGCTTGGGGAGCTGTTTTTT. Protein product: CASSRLAGGLGELFF.